Reported below is one T cell receptor (beta chain). The V segment lost 8 bases and the J segment 12 bases; nucleotides outside the gene matches: 14. Germline loops: CDR1 MNHNS, CDR2 SASEGT. This CDR3 comprises 14 residues. Every participating donor contributed 8 to 10 milliliters of peripheral blood through a draw. The sample belongs to a study of blood T cells in healthy people across ages. With a J-beta primer mix and a sample-barcoded 5' primer, a second PCR ran roughly 6 to 11 cycles. TCRdb re-analysed the 5' RACE reads in MiXCR, keeping a single row per CDR3 protein. The data contain almost 1 million distinct CDR3 sequences, roughly 51% of them singletons.

The sequenced sample consisted of blood. The clonotype was recovered from a woman aged 55-69 years in good health. The rearrangement joins TRBV6-1 to TRBJ2-1; 9 bases are shared with TRBD1. CDR3 loop: CASATGTGPGRQFF. CDR3 bases: TGTGCCAGCGCCACCGGGACAGGGCCCGGGCGGCAGTTCTTC.